This T cell receptor (beta chain) came from a study of blood T cell repertoires in COVID-19. Looking at the study overall: Sites across the United States, Italy and Spain contributed samples from acute and convalescent COVID-19. Sources were T cells, B-cell-depleted T cells, or PBMCs; the material itself was cDNA or gDNA.

Original processing methods: Cell counts per sample came from amplifying reference gene primers. Libraries were prepared by immunoSEQ multiplex PCR; TCRdb keeps only in-frame clonotypes and omits some of them. The DNA gave D and trimming, while V, J and clone size come from that table. This table holds fewer than 200,000 clones, 80% to 90% found once. The J segment lost 4 bases and the V segment lost 6 bases, leaving 5 bases of the junction unmatched. Per the germline V gene, CDR1 is MNHEY and CDR2 is SVGAGI. This CDR3 spans 14 amino acids. This clone was recorded only once. This receptor was taken from a man younger than 30 who had recovered from COVID-19. This chain links TRBV6-5 with TRBJ2-7, with 11 bases that match TRBD2. The sample was peripheral blood. DNA for the CDR3: TGTGCCAGCAGCATAGCGGGAGGGCCGTACGAGCAGTACTTC. This translates into CASSIAGGPYEQYF.